This TCR beta chain was sequenced during a study of T cells after yellow fever vaccination. Study summary: Those fractions that held only low numbers of cells were prepared using the SMART-Seq v4 Ultra Low Input RNA kit. Study-level points and caveats: Most clones from primary vaccination were detected again post-booster (96% CD4, approximately 90% CD8).

This clonotype was detected many times. Its antigen is unknown. The germline V gene has CDR1 SGHRS and CDR2 YFSETQ. This CDR3 has 14 amino acids. Trimming took off 2 bases at V and 3 bases at J, with 12 bases between the two ends. One entry per CDR3 protein results from TCRdb running MiXCR on the 5' RACE reads. The table includes tens of thousands of distinct CDR3 sequences, about 6% detected once. V usage is TRBV5-1 and J usage is TRBJ2-7; no clear D. The specimen comprised CD8+ T cells sorted from PBMCs, sampled about 49 days after the first yellow fever vaccination. The sequence derives from a man between 18 and 35 years old who received the YFV17D yellow fever vaccine. CDR3 bases: TGCGCCAGCAGCTTCCGGACGGAGAACTACGAGCAGTACTTC. This encodes CASSFRTENYEQYF.